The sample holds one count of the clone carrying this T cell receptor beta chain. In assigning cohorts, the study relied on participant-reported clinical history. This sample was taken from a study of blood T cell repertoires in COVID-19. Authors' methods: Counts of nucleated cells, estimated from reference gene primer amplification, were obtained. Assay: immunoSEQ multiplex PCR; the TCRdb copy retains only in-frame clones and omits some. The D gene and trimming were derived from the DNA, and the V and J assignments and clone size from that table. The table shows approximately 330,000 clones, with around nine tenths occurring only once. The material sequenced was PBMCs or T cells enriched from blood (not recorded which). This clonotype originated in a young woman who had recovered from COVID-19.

The CDR3 DNA follows: TGCGCCAGCAGCTTGGCCAGGTTCGACGGTGGCTACACCTTC. It translates to CASSLARFDGGYTF. This sequence joins TRBV5-1 and TRBJ1-2; D is uncertain. Germline V gene sequence: CDR1 SGHRS, CDR2 YFSETQ. This CDR3 spans 14 amino acids. V lost 0 bases to trimming and J lost 7 bases, with 13 bases between them.